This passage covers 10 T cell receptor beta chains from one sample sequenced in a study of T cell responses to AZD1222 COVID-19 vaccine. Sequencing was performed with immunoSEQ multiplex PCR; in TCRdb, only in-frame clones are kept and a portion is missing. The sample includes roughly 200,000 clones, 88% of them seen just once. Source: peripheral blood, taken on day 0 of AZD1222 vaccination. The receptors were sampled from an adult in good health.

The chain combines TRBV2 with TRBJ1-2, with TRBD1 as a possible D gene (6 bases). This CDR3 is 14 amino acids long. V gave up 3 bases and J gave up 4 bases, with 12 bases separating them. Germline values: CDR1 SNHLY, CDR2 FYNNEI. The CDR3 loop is CASSDGRGVYGYTF. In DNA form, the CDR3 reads TGTGCCAGCAGTGACGGCAGGGGTGTCTATGGCTACACCTTC.

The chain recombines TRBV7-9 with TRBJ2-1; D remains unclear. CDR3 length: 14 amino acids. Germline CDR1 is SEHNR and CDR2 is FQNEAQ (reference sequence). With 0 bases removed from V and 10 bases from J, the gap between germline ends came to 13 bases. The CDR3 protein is CASSLAMVEQEQFF. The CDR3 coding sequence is TGTGCCAGCAGCTTAGCGATGGTCGAACAGGAGCAGTTCTTC.

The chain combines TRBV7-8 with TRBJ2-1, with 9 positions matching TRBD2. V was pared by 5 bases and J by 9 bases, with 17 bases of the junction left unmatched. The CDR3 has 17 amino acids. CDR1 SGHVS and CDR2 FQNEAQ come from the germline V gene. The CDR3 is CASSPQGAGGRSGEQFF. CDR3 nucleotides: TGTGCCAGCAGCCCGCAAGGGGCGGGGGGGCGTTCTGGTGAGCAGTTCTTC.

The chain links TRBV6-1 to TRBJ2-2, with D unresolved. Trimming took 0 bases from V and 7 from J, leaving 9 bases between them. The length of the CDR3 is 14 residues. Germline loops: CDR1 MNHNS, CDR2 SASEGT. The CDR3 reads CASSEATEVGELFF. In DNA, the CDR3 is TGTGCCAGCAGTGAAGCAACGGAAGTCGGGGAGCTGTTTTTT.

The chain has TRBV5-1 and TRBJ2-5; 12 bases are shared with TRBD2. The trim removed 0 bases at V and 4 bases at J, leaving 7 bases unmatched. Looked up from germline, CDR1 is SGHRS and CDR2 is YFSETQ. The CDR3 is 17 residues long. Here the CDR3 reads CASSLGLAGEWGETQYF. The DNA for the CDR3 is TGCGCCAGCAGCTTGGGACTAGCGGGGGAATGGGGAGAGACCCAGTACTTC.

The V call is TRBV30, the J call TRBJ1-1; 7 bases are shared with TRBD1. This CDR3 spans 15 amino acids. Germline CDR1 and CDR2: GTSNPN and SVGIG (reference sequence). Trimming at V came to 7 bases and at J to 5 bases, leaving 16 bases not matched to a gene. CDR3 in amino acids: CAYTSLRQGRTEAFF. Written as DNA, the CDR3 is TGTGCCTATACCTCCCTACGACAGGGCAGGACTGAAGCTTTCTTT.

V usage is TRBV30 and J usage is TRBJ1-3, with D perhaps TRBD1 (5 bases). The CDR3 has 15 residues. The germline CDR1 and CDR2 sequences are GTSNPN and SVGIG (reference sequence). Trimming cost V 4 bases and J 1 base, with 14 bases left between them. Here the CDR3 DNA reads TGTGCCTGGACTCGGGAGAGGGGATCTGGAAACACCATATATTTT. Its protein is CAWTRERGSGNTIYF.

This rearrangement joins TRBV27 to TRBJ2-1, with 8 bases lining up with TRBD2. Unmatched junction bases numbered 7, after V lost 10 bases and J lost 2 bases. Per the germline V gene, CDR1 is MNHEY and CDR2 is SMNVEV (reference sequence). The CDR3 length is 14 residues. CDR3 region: CATHFGRAYNEQFF. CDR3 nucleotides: TGTGCCACCCATTTCGGGAGGGCCTACAATGAGCAGTTCTTC.

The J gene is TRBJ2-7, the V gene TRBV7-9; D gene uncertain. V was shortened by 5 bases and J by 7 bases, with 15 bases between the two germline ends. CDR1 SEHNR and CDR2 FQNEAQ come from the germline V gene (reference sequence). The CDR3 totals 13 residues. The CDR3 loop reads CASSPKARWEQYF. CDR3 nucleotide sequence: TGTGCCAGCAGCCCTAAGGCTAGATGGGAGCAGTACTTC.

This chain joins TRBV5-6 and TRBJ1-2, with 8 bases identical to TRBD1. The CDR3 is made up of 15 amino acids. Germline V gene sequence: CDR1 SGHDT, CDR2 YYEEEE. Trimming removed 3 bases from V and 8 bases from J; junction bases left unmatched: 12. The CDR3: CASSSQTSGGRGYTF. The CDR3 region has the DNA TGTGCCAGCAGCTCCCAAACCTCAGGGGGCCGGGGCTACACCTTC.